This entry concerns a single T cell receptor beta chain. Its antigen remains unidentified. The entry originates in a study of CXCR3-negative and CXCR3-positive naive CD8 T cells. Whole-study findings and limits: CXCR3-positive naive cells had more hydrophobic TRB CDR3s than CXCR3-negative naive cells.

This CDR3 comprises 19 residues. CDR1 is LGHNA, CDR2 YSLEER, per germline. The libraries of TRB cDNA were prepared using 5' RACE with UMI labels. TCRdb reworked the 5' RACE reads into one entry per CDR3 protein, no DNA. The repertoire table contains around 88,000 distinct CDR3 sequences. The source material was naive CXCR3+ CD8+ T cells from blood. Subset of the sample: CD45RO-CCR7+CD27+CD95- naive CD8+ T cells expressing CXCR3 (TNR3+). The chain combines TRBV4-3 with TRBJ2-1; absent DNA, TCRdb's TRBD1 call cannot be checked. The TCR sequence derives from a human donor in good health. Some clones in this sample may be carry-over from other donors' samples. CDR3 protein: CASSQEFGTGGAVGNEQFF.